Listed here are 8 T cell receptor beta chains from one sample, sequenced in a study of OX40 agonist ivuxolimab in advanced cancers. The data were produced by immunoSEQ multiplex PCR, yet TCRdb's version contains in-frame clones alone and is incomplete. The sample has over 40,000 clones, roughly 80% seen once. Sequenced here: CD4+ or CD8+ T cells sorted from blood, sampled in a trial of the OX40 agonist ivuxolimab. The receptors originated from an adult with an advanced solid tumor such as melanoma, head and neck, liver or kidney cancer.

This clone was counted only a few times. The rearrangement uses TRBV30 and TRBJ1-2; D call uncertain. This CDR3 has 13 amino acids. V was trimmed by 2 bases and J by 4 bases, leaving 11 bases between them. CDR1 and CDR2 from the germline V gene are GTSNPN and SVGIG (reference sequence). Here the CDR3 reads CAWSNSNLYGYTF. The DNA for the CDR3 is TGTGCCTGGAGTAACAGTAACCTCTATGGCTACACCTTC. Combining the CDR3 with reference TRBV30 and TRBJ1-2 gives the whole variable domain SQTIHQWPATLVQPVGSPLSLECTVEGTSNPNLYWYRQAAGRGLQLLFYSVGIGQISSEVPQNLSASRPQDRQFILSSKKLLLSDSGFYLCAWSNSNLYGYTFGSGTRLTVV.

The V gene is TRBV29-1, the J gene TRBJ2-7; perhaps D is TRBD1 or TRBD2 (6 bases each). Germline values: CDR1 SQVTM, CDR2 ANQGSEA. The length of the CDR3 is 14 residues. The V gene lost 7 bases and the J gene lost 3 bases, with 19 bases spanning the gap. The CDR3 protein is CSARRTGGHYEQYF. For the CDR3, the DNA is TGCAGCGCCCGGCGGACCGGGGGCCACTACGAGCAGTACTTC.

The chain carries TRBV19 and TRBJ2-3, with a tentative D call TRBD2 (5 bases). The germline gives CDR1 LNHDA, CDR2 SQIVND (reference sequence). This CDR3 has 15 residues. The V end was cut by 5 bases, the J end by 1 base, with 13 bases between. The CDR3 loop reads CASSLARVGTDTQYF. CDR3 bases: TGTGCCAGTAGTCTAGCCAGAGTCGGCACAGATACGCAGTATTTT.

The chain links TRBV2 to TRBJ1-5, with a weak D call TRBD1 (5 bases). CDR1 and CDR2 from the germline V gene are SNHLY and FYNNEI. Trimming cost V 8 bases and J 2 bases, with 13 bases left between them. This CDR3 region has 14 residues. For the CDR3, the DNA is TGTGCCAGCGCCCCGCCCAGGGGCAATCAGCCCCAGCATTTT. This sequence encodes CASAPPRGNQPQHF.

The rearrangement links TRBV4-2 to TRBJ2-5; D may be TRBD1 or TRBD2 (6 bases each). The CDR3 is made up of 14 amino acids. V shed 1 base and J shed 4 bases, with 10 bases lying between them. Germline CDR1 LGHNA, CDR2 YNFKEQ. Here the CDR3 reads CASSQGGAGETQYF. CDR3 nucleotides: TGTGCCAGCAGCCAAGGGGGGGCTGGAGAGACCCAGTACTTC.

The chain couples TRBV6-5 to TRBJ2-7; D is unresolved. The CDR3 is made up of 13 amino acids. With 6 bases removed from V and 4 bases from J, the gap between germline ends came to 13 bases. Germline V lookup: CDR1 MNHEY, CDR2 SVGAGI. The CDR3 sequence: CASRSLSIYEQYF. The CDR3 nucleotides are TGTGCCAGCAGGTCTTTGAGTATATACGAGCAGTACTTC.

This clone appeared a few times. The V gene is TRBV30, the J gene TRBJ1-4, with TRBD1 matching over 7 bases. The CDR3 consists of 14 residues. V dropped 2 bases and J dropped 3; count of bases not matched to a gene: 3. Germline V gene sequence: CDR1 GTSNPN, CDR2 SVGIG (reference sequence). CDR3 residues: CAWSQTGSNEKLFF. The CDR3 DNA sequence: TGTGCCTGGAGTCAGACAGGGTCTAATGAAAAACTGTTTTTT.

V usage is TRBV9 and J usage is TRBJ2-5; maybe TRBD2 (6 bases). Germline CDR1 and CDR2: SGDLS and YYNGEE. The V gene lost 0 bases and the J gene lost 2 bases, with 8 bases spanning the gap. The CDR3 has 14 residues. Here the CDR3 reads CASSVGGVQETQYF. CDR3 bases: TGTGCCAGCAGCGTAGGGGGGGTACAAGAGACCCAGTACTTC. Using reference TRBV9 and TRBJ2-5 for the parts outside the CDR3, the full variable domain is DSGVTQTPKHLITATGQRVTLRCSPRSGDLSVYWYQQSLDQGLQFLIQYYNGEERAKGNILERFSAQQFPDLHSELNLSSLELGDSALYFCASSVGGVQETQYFGPGTRLLVL.